The 16 T cell receptor beta chains in this list originate from one sample, sequenced in a study of spatial heterogeneity in lung cancer. This sample's time point: sample taken at primary tumor resection. Researchers sequenced whole RNA taken from tumor, nontumor lung or frozen PBMC without sorting. TCRdb independently ran MiXCR on the 5' RACE reads; one entry per CDR3 protein. The profile shows 20,000 to 25,000 distinct CDR3 sequences, about 5% of them singletons. Material: PBMCs, obtained at surgery. The receptors were sampled from a male donor with early-stage non-small cell lung cancer.

This clonotype occurred many times. The chain combines TRBV20-1 with TRBJ2-7, with a weak D call TRBD1 (6 bases). The V end was cut by 5 bases, the J end by 7 bases, with 33 bases between. The CDR3 totals 18 residues. CDR1 and CDR2 from the germline V gene are DFQATT and SNEGSKA (reference sequence). The DNA of the CDR3 is TGCAGTGCTCAAACCGACTCGACCCTCGGTTCACAAAGGGGGGAGCAGTACTTC. The encoded protein is CSAQTDSTLGSQRGEQYF.

This clonotype was observed a few times. The chain uses TRBV6-5 and TRBJ2-2; D might be TRBD1 or TRBD2, each matching 6 bases. V was trimmed by 6 bases and J by 4 bases, leaving 12 bases between them. This CDR3 contains 14 residues. Germline V CDR1 and CDR2: MNHEY, SVGAGI. The chain's CDR3 is CASSPPGATGELFF. The CDR3 coding sequence is TGTGCCAGCAGCCCGCCGGGGGCCACCGGGGAGCTGTTTTTT.

This clonotype showed up many times. CDR3 in DNA: TGTGCCAGCAGCTTTATACTAGCGGACTACAATGAGCAGTTCTTC. Encoded protein: CASSFILADYNEQFF. V gene TRBV7-7 combines with J gene TRBJ2-1, with 8 bases that match TRBD2. Unmatched junction bases numbered 4, after V lost 3 bases and J lost 3 bases. This CDR3 has 15 residues. Germline V lookup: CDR1 SSHAT, CDR2 FNYEAQ (reference sequence).

This clonotype was counted ten times or more. Here the CDR3 DNA reads TGTGCCAGCAGTTCCCTAGCGGGCACTAGCACAGATACGCAGTATTTT. Residues: CASSSLAGTSTDTQYF. The chain recombines TRBV28 with TRBJ2-3, with TRBD2 matching 8 bases. Per germline, CDR1 MDHEN and CDR2 SYDVKM. This CDR3 region has 16 residues. The trim removed 4 bases at V and 0 bases at J, leaving 6 bases unmatched.

There are many counts of this clonotype. V gene TRBV27 combines with J gene TRBJ2-5, with 10 bases fitting TRBD2. J was trimmed by 4 bases and V by 2 bases; bases with no gene match: 1. Germline V gene data show CDR1 as MNHEY and CDR2 as SMNVEV (reference sequence). The CDR3 runs 14 residues. This chain's CDR3 is CASSLLAGVETQYF. CDR3 in DNA: TGTGCCAGCAGTTTACTAGCGGGAGTAGAGACCCAGTACTTC.

Many counts were recorded for this clonotype. The rearrangement links TRBV7-2 to TRBJ2-7, with 10 bases lining up with TRBD1. Germline trimming cut 9 bases from V and 0 bases from J; bases unmatched to any gene: 8. The CDR3 has 15 residues. From germline, CDR1 is SGHTA and CDR2 FQGNSA. The CDR3 nucleotides are TGTGCCAGTAAGACAGGGGGCGGTAGCTCCTACGAGCAGTACTTC. Its translation is CASKTGGGSSYEQYF. Combining the CDR3 with reference TRBV7-2 and TRBJ2-7 gives the whole variable domain GAGVSQSPSNKVTEKGKDVELRCDPISGHTALYWYRQSLGQGLEFLIYFQGNSAPDKSGLPSDRFSAERTGGSVSTLTIQRTQQEDSAVYLCASKTGGGSSYEQYFGPGTRLTVT.

This clonotype has a count of ten or more. The rearrangement joins TRBV7-2 to TRBJ2-7, with 8 bases lining up with TRBD1. CDR1 is SGHTA, CDR2 FQGNSA, per germline. CDR3 length: 13 residues. The V and J ends lost 5 bases and 13 bases, in that order; junction bases with no gene match: 13. DNA of the CDR3: TGTGCCAGCAGCGCTCCGGGACAGGTCGCGGCCTACTTC. Its translation is CASSAPGQVAAYF.

This clonotype has ten or more counts. The genes are TRBV29-1 and TRBJ1-1; a weak D match, TRBD1 (6 bases). The CDR3 sequence is 13 residues long. Trimming took 6 bases from V and 7 from J, leaving 18 bases between them. Germline V lookup: CDR1 SQVTM, CDR2 ANQGSEA. The CDR3 sequence is CSVRRGGGNEAFF. CDR3 nucleotides: TGCAGCGTCCGCCGGGGGGGCGGTAATGAAGCTTTCTTT.

This clonotype was recorded at least ten times. This rearrangement joins TRBV20-1 to TRBJ1-6, with D tentatively TRBD1 (5 bases). The CDR3 length is 15 residues. CDR1 and CDR2 (germline): DFQATT, SNEGSKA (reference sequence). V shed 6 bases and J shed 0 bases, with 12 bases lying between them. The CDR3 bases are TGCAGTGCCCACTCCGGGGGCTCCTATAATTCACCCCTCCACTTT. The encoded protein is CSAHSGGSYNSPLHF.

The chain carries TRBV19 and TRBJ2-5, with 10 bases identical to TRBD1. The CDR3 covers 15 residues. The V and J ends lost 5 bases and 3 bases, in that order; junction bases with no gene match: 6. CDR1 and CDR2 from the germline V gene are LNHDA and SQIVND (reference sequence). The CDR3, as DNA: TGTGCCAGTAGTGCGACAGGGGGCGGAAAAGAGACCCAGTACTTC. Protein product: CASSATGGGKETQYF.

This clonotype has a count of ten or more. The genes are TRBV29-1 and TRBJ1-2; D remains ambiguous. The CDR3 runs 11 residues. CDR1 is SQVTM, CDR2 ANQGSEA, per germline. The ends were cut back, 3 bases at V and 3 bases at J, with 5 bases in the middle. CDR3 sequence: CSVDSDYGYTF. The CDR3 nucleotides read TGCAGCGTTGACAGTGACTATGGCTACACCTTC.

The genes are TRBV19 and TRBJ2-2; 9 bases agree with TRBD1. The CDR3 runs 15 residues. Germline V lookup: CDR1 LNHDA, CDR2 SQIVND (reference sequence). The V and J ends lost 7 bases and 5 bases, in that order; junction bases with no gene match: 8. CDR3: CASNLQGASTGELFF. The CDR3 nucleotides are TGTGCCAGTAATCTACAGGGGGCGAGTACCGGGGAGCTGTTTTTT.

The table lists this clonotype with many counts. J is TRBJ2-1 and V is TRBV29-1; D remains unclear. This CDR3 region has 12 residues. Germline CDR1 SQVTM, CDR2 ANQGSEA. The germline V and J ends were trimmed by 5 bases and 7 bases, with 12 bases remaining between them. CDR3 sequence (DNA): TGCAGCGTTTCCCCCCGAGTTAATGAGCAGTTCTTC. Amino acids: CSVSPRVNEQFF.

This clonotype was counted only a few times. The V call is TRBV6-5, the J call TRBJ2-7; D gene ambiguous. Germline loops: CDR1 MNHEY, CDR2 SVGAGI. V was clipped by 6 bases and J by 5 bases, with 8 bases between them. The CDR3 sequence is 11 residues long. CDR3 coding DNA: TGTGCCAGCAGATTTTGGAACGAGCAGTACTTC. Encoded protein: CASRFWNEQYF.

This clonotype was detected ten times or more. In nucleotides, the CDR3 is TGTGCCAGCAGTGAACGGCGGGGGGGCGGGAAGACCCAGTACTTC. Its protein is CASSERRGGGKTQYF. This chain links TRBV2 with TRBJ2-5; 9 bases are shared with TRBD2. Per the germline V gene, CDR1 is SNHLY and CDR2 is FYNNEI. The CDR3 loop spans 15 amino acids. The V and J ends lost 2 bases and 6 bases, in that order; junction bases with no gene match: 7.

This clonotype was counted ten times or more. The chain uses TRBV14 and TRBJ2-5; no firm D call. The CDR3 has 14 amino acids. V dropped 1 base and J dropped 1 base, with 7 bases sitting between them. The germline CDR1 and CDR2 sequences are SGHDN and FVKESK. DNA of the CDR3: TGTGCCAGCAGCCAAGGCGGCAGCCAAGAGACCCAGTACTTC. Translated, it gives CASSQGGSQETQYF.